This passage covers 23 T cell receptor beta chains from one sample sequenced in a study of control samples from healthy donors and cancer patients. The assay was immunoSEQ multiplex PCR, and TCRdb's table has in-frame clones only and misses some. The sample lists 130,000 to 150,000 clones; around 85% were seen once. Sequenced material: blood. The receptors come from a woman aged 25 to 45 in good health.

There are a few counts of this clone. The rearrangement uses TRBV5-1 and TRBJ2-7, with 7 bases that match TRBD1. Germline V gene sequence: CDR1 SGHRS, CDR2 YFSETQ. Unmatched junction bases numbered 11, after V lost 3 bases and J lost 5 bases. This CDR3 contains 15 residues. The CDR3 sequence: CASSSRGDSEDEQYF. The DNA of the CDR3 is TGCGCCAGCAGCTCTCGAGGGGACAGCGAAGACGAGCAGTACTTC. The whole variable domain, filled in from reference TRBV5-1 and TRBJ2-7, reads KAGVTQTPRYLIKTRGQQVTLSCSPISGHRSVSWYQQTPGQGLQFLFEYFSETQRNKGNFPGRFSGRQFSNSRSEMNVSTLELGDSALYLCASSSRGDSEDEQYFGPGTRLTVT.

This chain links TRBV19 with TRBJ2-1; D is uncertain. The V gene's germline CDR1 is LNHDA and CDR2 SQIVND (reference sequence). The V gene lost 5 bases and the J gene lost 8 bases, with 10 bases spanning the gap. CDR3 length: 12 residues. CDR3 residues: CASSPPTDEQFF. The CDR3 region has the DNA TGTGCCAGTAGTCCCCCAACCGATGAGCAGTTCTTC.

V gene TRBV14 combines with J gene TRBJ2-2; D is ambiguous. Germline V gene lookup returns CDR1 SGHDN and CDR2 FVKESK. V dropped 1 base and J dropped 6 bases, with 18 bases sitting between them. This CDR3 spans 17 amino acids. The CDR3 sequence is CASSQGRSAKDPGELFF. In nucleotides, the CDR3 is TGTGCCAGCAGCCAAGGGCGTTCGGCGAAGGACCCCGGGGAGCTGTTTTTT.

The V and J genes are TRBV29-1 and TRBJ2-1; 7 bases match TRBD2. J lost 3 bases, V lost 3 bases, and 11 bases had no gene match. There are 16 residues in the CDR3. From germline, CDR1 is SQVTM and CDR2 ANQGSEA. This CDR3 reads CSVDITGGGDYNEQFF. The CDR3 DNA reads TGCAGCGTTGACATAACGGGGGGAGGGGACTACAATGAGCAGTTCTTC.

For this clone: This specimen includes other DNA sequences encoding the same CDR3. This chain's CDR3 is CASSLGASGSYNEQFF. As DNA, the CDR3 is TGTGCCAGCAGCTTGGGAGCTAGCGGTTCCTACAATGAGCAGTTCTTC. This rearrangement joins TRBV5-4 to TRBJ2-1; 7 bases map to TRBD2. The CDR3 has 16 residues. Germline loops: CDR1 SGHNT, CDR2 YYREEE (reference sequence). Unmatched junction bases numbered 4, after V lost 0 bases and J lost 1 base.

This clone was counted only a few times. V is TRBV2 and J is TRBJ2-7; D is unresolved. Trimming took off 4 bases at V and 0 bases at J, with 13 bases between the two ends. The CDR3 spans 15 residues. Looked up from germline, CDR1 is SNHLY and CDR2 is FYNNEI. The CDR3 spells CASSVSRLSSYEQYF. DNA for the CDR3: TGTGCCAGCAGTGTGAGCCGTCTGAGCTCCTACGAGCAGTACTTC.

The V and J genes are TRBV30 and TRBJ2-4, with D unclear. V was clipped by 6 bases and J by 9 bases, with 21 bases between them. This CDR3 is 14 amino acids long. Germline loops: CDR1 GTSNPN, CDR2 SVGIG (reference sequence). The CDR3 nucleotides read TGTGCCTGTCAGCCCCTTGCTGAGAATACCATTCAGTACTTC. Its translation is CACQPLAENTIQYF. The entire variable domain, with the rest obtained from reference TRBV30 and TRBJ2-4, is as follows: SQTIHQWPATLVQPVGSPLSLECTVEGTSNPNLYWYRQAAGRGLQLLFYSVGIGQISSEVPQNLSASRPQDRQFILSSKKLLLSDSGFYLCACQPLAENTIQYFGAGTRLSVL.

The chain couples TRBV11-3 to TRBJ1-1; no reliable D call. This CDR3 contains 13 residues. V lost 3 bases to trimming and J lost 3 bases, with 8 bases between them. Germline V gene sequence: CDR1 SGHNT, CDR2 YENEEA. The CDR3 here is CASSFGGDTEAFF. The CDR3 DNA follows: TGTGCCAGCAGCTTCGGTGGAGACACTGAAGCTTTCTTT.

The chain combines TRBV5-1 with TRBJ1-6; maybe TRBD1 (6 bases). V shed 3 bases and J shed 7 bases, with 14 bases lying between them. The CDR3 sequence is 15 residues long. The germline gives CDR1 SGHRS, CDR2 YFSETQ. CDR3 sequence reads: CASSSLDSLNSPLHF. For the CDR3, the DNA is TGCGCCAGCAGCTCGCTGGACAGTTTGAATTCACCCCTCCACTTT.

V and J are TRBV7-9 and TRBJ2-7; either TRBD1 or TRBD2 may fit D (5 bases each). Trimming left V 5 bases short and J 3 bases short, with 17 bases between. Germline V lookup: CDR1 SEHNR, CDR2 FQNEAQ (reference sequence). The CDR3 has 15 amino acids. The CDR3 protein is CASSHYTSGHYEQYF. The CDR3 bases are TGTGCCAGCAGCCACTACACCTCGGGGCACTACGAGCAGTACTTC.

This chain connects TRBV28 to TRBJ1-4, with no clear D. Germline V gene sequence: CDR1 MDHEN, CDR2 SYDVKM. The V end was cut by 5 bases, the J end by 7 bases, with 14 bases between. The CDR3 loop spans 14 amino acids. The CDR3 nucleotides are TGTGCCAGCAGTATGGTAACGGGGTTTGAAAAACTGTTTTTT. This encodes CASSMVTGFEKLFF.

The chain employs TRBV5-6 and TRBJ1-5; 7 positions match TRBD1. Germline trimming cut 3 bases from V and 4 bases from J; bases unmatched to any gene: 10. There are 16 residues in the CDR3. Germline CDR1 reads SGHDT; CDR2 reads YYEEEE. The CDR3 DNA sequence: TGTGCCAGCAGCTCGGATGGGGACAGCGAAAATCAGCCCCAGCATTTT. Translating gives CASSSDGDSENQPQHF.

This chain links TRBV2 with TRBJ1-5; D gene uncertain. The germline V gene encodes CDR1 SNHLY and CDR2 FYNNEI. Trimming pared 7 bases from V and 4 bases from J, leaving 11 bases between. This CDR3 spans 13 amino acids. The CDR3, as DNA: TGTGCCAGCAAACCCCAGCTTAATCAGCCCCAGCATTTT. Translation gives CASKPQLNQPQHF.

V usage is TRBV3-1 (or the pseudogene TRBV3-2) and J usage is TRBJ1-4; tentatively, D is TRBD1 (6 bases). Trimming cost V 2 bases and J 7 bases, with 17 bases left between them. The CDR3 runs to 16 residues. Looked up from germline, CDR1 is LGHDT and CDR2 is YNNKEL (reference sequence). This chain's CDR3 is CASSQSPGGISEKLFF. DNA for the CDR3: TGTGCCAGCAGCCAATCCCCTGGGGGCATAAGTGAAAAACTGTTTTTT.

Comment on this clone: At one of its ends the junction is not consistent with the germline gene, which may arise from a read error. The V and J genes are TRBV6-2 or TRBV6-3 and TRBJ2-3; 9 positions match TRBD2. The V gene's germline CDR1 is MNHEY and CDR2 SVGEGT. The length of the CDR3 is 14 residues. The CDR3 DNA reads TGTGCCGGCAGTGGAGCGGGGGGTCCGGATACGCAGTATTTT. Residues: CAGSGAGGPDTQYF.

The V gene is TRBV29-1, the J gene TRBJ2-1; no clear D gene. V was trimmed by 4 bases and J by 8 bases, leaving 9 bases between them. Germline CDR1 and CDR2: SQVTM and ANQGSEA. CDR3 length: 11 residues. Here the CDR3 reads CSVAAQDEQFF. The DNA for the CDR3 is TGCAGCGTTGCGGCGCAGGATGAGCAGTTCTTC.

The CDR3 here is CASSLVSSASYNEQFF. CDR3 DNA sequence: TGCGCCAGCAGCTTGGTCTCTAGCGCCTCCTACAATGAGCAGTTCTTC. This chain joins TRBV5-1 and TRBJ2-1; D possibly corresponds to TRBD2 (6 bases). V lost 0 bases and J lost 0, with 10 bases in between. The CDR3 has 16 amino acids. Per germline, CDR1 SGHRS and CDR2 YFSETQ.

The genes are TRBV7-3 and TRBJ2-3, with D perhaps matching TRBD2 (6 bases). Germline values: CDR1 SGHTA, CDR2 FQGTGA. Trimming pared 5 bases from V and 2 bases from J, leaving 11 bases between. The CDR3 is 14 residues long. DNA of the CDR3: TGTGCCAGCAGCCTGGGACTTCTCACAGATACGCAGTATTTT. It specifies CASSLGLLTDTQYF.

With regard to this clone: The junction departs from germline at one end; a sequencing error may be responsible. The V call is TRBV20-1, the J call TRBJ1-2, with 8 bases matching TRBD1. Germline values: CDR1 DFQATT, CDR2 SNEGSKA (reference sequence). This CDR3 is 11 amino acids long. CDR3 coding DNA: TGCAGTGCTAGCCGACAGGGGTTGGGCGCCTTC. Protein product: CSASRQGLGAF.

CDR3 residues: CASSIQLPGQGAYEQYF. CDR3 nucleotide sequence: TGTGCCAGTAGTATCCAACTCCCGGGGCAGGGGGCCTACGAGCAGTACTTC. This rearrangement joins TRBV19 to TRBJ2-7; 7 bases are shared with TRBD1. The CDR3 contains 17 residues. The V and J ends lost 3 bases and 2 bases, in that order; junction bases with no gene match: 13. Germline CDR1 LNHDA, CDR2 SQIVND (reference sequence). Combining the CDR3 with reference TRBV19 and TRBJ2-7 gives the whole variable domain DGGITQSPKYLFRKEGQNVTLSCEQNLNHDAMYWYRQDPGQGLRLIYYSQIVNDFQKGDIAEGYSVSREKKESFPLTVTSAQKNPTAFYLCASSIQLPGQGAYEQYFGPGTRLTVT.

V usage is TRBV6-1 and J usage is TRBJ1-6; D gene uncertain. The CDR3 runs to 14 residues. From germline, CDR1 is MNHNS and CDR2 SASEGT. The V gene lost 2 bases and the J gene lost 5 bases, with 7 bases spanning the gap. CDR3 bases: TGTGCCAGCAGTGAAATATCACATAATTCACCCCTCCACTTT. Amino acids: CASSEISHNSPLHF.

This chain joins TRBV1 and TRBJ2-3; TRBD2, the table's D call, lacks a check against the DNA. TRBV1 is listed as a pseudogene. The CDR3 is made up of 21 amino acids. CDR3 loop: CTSSQDWGAGVTPPHEDTQYF. In DNA, the CDR3 is TGCACCAGCAGCCAAGATTGGGGAGCGGGAGTGACGCCCCCCCATGAGGATACGCAGTATTTT.

The chain couples TRBV2 to TRBJ1-2; 9 bases are a match to TRBD1. V lost 6 bases and J lost 4; bases outside the gene matches: 9. The CDR3 spans 15 residues. Germline V gene sequence: CDR1 SNHLY, CDR2 FYNNEI. In nucleotides, the CDR3 is TGTGCCAGCAGCGCAGATTCGGGACAGGGCTATGGCTACACCTTC. Translating it yields CASSADSGQGYGYTF.